The 11 T cell receptor beta chains below come from one sample, sequenced in a study of T cell repertoires in cytomegalovirus infection. Antigen specificity for these receptors is unknown. One entry per CDR3 protein results from TCRdb running MiXCR on the reads. Of 800,000 to 950,000 distinct CDR3 sequences in the sample, approximately 29% were seen once. The sequencing here drew on cultured CD8+ T cells from PBMCs, taken from culture after CMV antigen stimulation. The receptors originated from a human donor in good health (CMV status not recorded). Some clones in this sample may be carry-over from other donors' samples.

The J gene is TRBJ1-1, the V gene TRBV7-9, with D unclear. V was cut by 5 bases and J by 0 bases, with 13 bases left in between. Germline V gene data show CDR1 as SEHNR and CDR2 as FQNEAQ (reference sequence). This CDR3 contains 15 residues. CDR3 residues: CASSPRKQMNTEAFF. DNA of the CDR3: TGTGCCAGCAGCCCCCGAAAACAGATGAACACTGAAGCTTTCTTT.

V usage is TRBV24-1 and J usage is TRBJ2-3; D perhaps matches TRBD2 (5 bases). The CDR3 contains 14 residues. Trimming removed 4 bases at V and 0 bases at J, with 7 bases between. The germline CDR1 and CDR2 sequences are KGHDR and SFDVKD. The CDR3 loop is CATSDRGSTDTQYF. The CDR3, as DNA: TGTGCCACCAGTGACCGGGGTAGCACAGATACGCAGTATTTT.

This clonotype has more than one count but fewer than ten. The V and J genes are TRBV12-3 or TRBV12-4 and TRBJ2-1; D is tentatively TRBD1 or TRBD2 (5 bases each). The CDR3 loop spans 15 amino acids. Trimming took 7 bases from V and 8 from J, leaving 21 bases between them. CDR3 DNA sequence: TGTGCCAGCAACTCCGGGGACCCGCGGGTCTATGAGCAGTTCTTC. Encoded protein: CASNSGDPRVYEQFF.

DNA for the CDR3: TGTGCCAGCAGCGCCCACGGGCGGGGGGCCCACAATGAGCAGTTCTTC. It translates to CASSAHGRGAHNEQFF. This chain joins TRBV7-3 and TRBJ2-1, with 8 bases that match TRBD2. The CDR3 extends over 16 amino acids. V lost 5 bases and J lost 5; bases outside the gene matches: 11. Germline V CDR1 and CDR2: SGHTA, FQGTGA.

The chain carries TRBV4-3 and TRBJ2-4, with D hard to call. Germline loops: CDR1 LGHNA, CDR2 YSLEER. V was clipped by 0 bases and J by 2 bases, with 14 bases between them. The length of the CDR3 is 17 residues. In DNA, the CDR3 is TGCGCCAGCAGCCAAGACCCCCACAAGGGTTCCAAAAACATTCAGTACTTC. This codes for CASSQDPHKGSKNIQYF.

Comment on this clonotype: The junction does not match germline at one end; this may be a read error. The chain has TRBV7-8 and TRBJ1-5; D may be TRBD1 (5 bases). The CDR3 runs to 15 residues. Germline CDR1 and CDR2: SGHVS and FQNEAQ. The CDR3 reads CDSSSPTGGNQPQHF. The CDR3 DNA follows: TGTGACAGCAGCTCCCCCACGGGGGGCAATCAGCCCCAGCATTTT.

A few counts support this clonotype. This sequence joins TRBV7-9 and TRBJ2-4; TRBD1 is a possible D gene (6 bases). CDR3 size: 13 residues. Germline-derived CDR1 and CDR2 are SEHNR and FQNEAQ (reference sequence). The V gene lost 8 bases and the J gene lost 8 bases, with 16 bases spanning the gap. This CDR3 reads CASQGPLGDIQYF. The CDR3 region has the DNA TGTGCCAGCCAGGGGCCCCTTGGGGACATTCAGTACTTC.

Many counts were recorded for this clonotype. The chain is built from TRBV6-5 and TRBJ2-5; D not certain. The CDR3 covers 13 residues. CDR1 is MNHEY, CDR2 SVGAGI, per germline. V was trimmed by 6 bases and J by 5 bases, leaving 13 bases between them. CDR3 sequence (DNA): TGTGCCAGCAGGAATCTATTGACGGAGACCCAGTACTTC. Residues: CASRNLLTETQYF.

V usage is TRBV7-9 and J usage is TRBJ1-4; TRBD1 is a possible D gene (6 bases). V shed 5 bases and J shed 1 base, with 20 bases lying between them. Germline V lookup: CDR1 SEHNR, CDR2 FQNEAQ (reference sequence). There are 18 residues in the CDR3. The CDR3: CASSPGTRVLQTNEKLFF. CDR3 nucleotides: TGTGCCAGCAGCCCGGGGACAAGAGTCCTTCAAACTAATGAAAAACTGTTTTTT.

The chain combines TRBV27 with TRBJ2-1; D is unclear. Per the germline V gene, CDR1 is MNHEY and CDR2 is SMNVEV (reference sequence). V shed 6 bases and J shed 10 bases, with 10 bases lying between them. The CDR3 covers 11 residues. This chain's CDR3 is CASSNTREQFF. The CDR3 region has the DNA TGTGCCAGCAGCAACACCAGGGAGCAGTTCTTC.

The J gene is TRBJ2-3, the V gene TRBV7-9, with 14 bases lining up with TRBD2. Trimming cost V 4 bases and J 4 bases; bases outside gene matches: 13. In germline, CDR1 is SEHNR, CDR2 FQNEAQ (reference sequence). This CDR3 contains 19 residues. The CDR3 reads CASSSGTSGGSLRADTQYF. The CDR3 region has the DNA TGTGCCAGCAGCTCCGGGACTAGCGGGGGTTCTTTAAGAGCAGATACGCAGTATTTT.